One and the same sample provided the 26 T cell receptor beta chains below, sequenced in a study of blood T cell repertoires in COVID-19. Method: immunoSEQ multiplex PCR; TCRdb's copy keeps in-frame clones and lacks some. The sample holds 200,000 to 250,000 clones, about 90% seen once. The sequenced sample consisted of peripheral blood. These receptors were taken from a woman under 30 who had recovered from COVID-19.

The genes are TRBV11-2 and TRBJ2-7, with D hard to call. Per the germline V gene, CDR1 is SGHAT and CDR2 is FQNNGV. The length of the CDR3 is 14 residues. Trimming shortened V by 5 bases and J by 3 bases, and 14 bases separated the two germline ends. The CDR3 sequence is CASSVGQVGYEQYF. The CDR3 nucleotides read TGTGCCAGCAGCGTAGGGCAGGTGGGCTACGAGCAGTACTTC.

The genes are TRBV5-4 and TRBJ2-3; 11 bases are a match to TRBD2. V trimming: 4 bases; J trimming: 5 bases; junction bases outside the gene matches: 6. The CDR3 is 15 residues long. CDR1 SGHNT and CDR2 YYREEE come from the germline V gene (reference sequence). Here the CDR3 reads CASSKTSGELDTQYF. In DNA, the CDR3 is TGTGCCAGCAGCAAGACTAGCGGGGAGTTAGATACGCAGTATTTT.

The chain recombines TRBV7-9 with TRBJ1-2; D is ambiguous. Looked up from germline, CDR1 is SEHNR and CDR2 is FQNEAQ (reference sequence). V was clipped by 3 bases and J by 7 bases, with 9 bases between them. This CDR3 is 12 amino acids long. The DNA of the CDR3 is TGTGCCAGCAGCTTTTTACTCCCTGGCTACACCTTC. This translates into CASSFLLPGYTF.

The CDR3 DNA reads as TGTGCCAGCAGTGGCACAGGGGTCTCGGAGACCCAGTACTTC. Protein sequence: CASSGTGVSETQYF. This chain links TRBV9 with TRBJ2-5; the match to TRBD1 covers 7 bases. The germline V gene encodes CDR1 SGDLS and CDR2 YYNGEE. CDR3 length: 14 residues. Trimming removed 5 bases from V and 5 bases from J; junction bases left unmatched: 9. Full variable domain (missing parts from reference TRBV9 and TRBJ2-5): DSGVTQTPKHLITATGQRVTLRCSPRSGDLSVYWYQQSLDQGLQFLIQYYNGEERAKGNILERFSAQQFPDLHSELNLSSLELGDSALYFCASSGTGVSETQYFGPGTRLLVL.

The chain links TRBV23-1 to TRBJ1-1; a weak D match, TRBD1 (6 bases). TRBV23-1 is an ORF; its function is uncertain. Deletions cut 6 bases from V and 4 bases from J, with 18 bases between. This CDR3 is 15 amino acids long. The CDR3 protein is CASRNGTPYPTEAFF. CDR3 bases: TGCGCCAGCAGGAATGGGACACCCTATCCCACTGAAGCTTTCTTT.

The chain recombines TRBV9 with TRBJ2-2; D not resolved. Germline V gene sequence: CDR1 SGDLS, CDR2 YYNGEE. The ends were cut back, 3 bases at V and 3 bases at J, with 3 bases in the middle. The CDR3 has 12 residues. The CDR3 DNA follows: TGTGCCAGCAGCGCTTACACCGGGGAGCTGTTTTTT. Its protein product is CASSAYTGELFF.

The chain uses TRBV14 and TRBJ2-7; 8 bases are a match to TRBD1. This CDR3 has 18 residues. Germline CDR1 and CDR2: SGHDN and FVKESK. The J segment lost 2 bases and the V segment lost 3 bases, leaving 15 bases of the junction unmatched. This chain's CDR3 is CASSQSGTGDSHAYEQYF. DNA of the CDR3: TGTGCCAGCAGCCAGTCCGGGACAGGAGACTCCCACGCCTACGAGCAGTACTTC.

This clone was recorded only once. V is TRBV11-2 and J is TRBJ2-3, with 12 bases that match TRBD2. V shed 5 bases and J 9 bases; nucleotides not matched to a gene: 15. Looked up from germline, CDR1 is SGHAT and CDR2 is FQNNGV. CDR3 length: 17 residues. The CDR3 sequence is CASSPIKTSGRFGTQYF. The CDR3 bases are TGTGCCAGCAGCCCAATCAAAACTAGCGGGAGGTTCGGGACGCAGTATTTT.

The chain couples TRBV9 to TRBJ1-6; possibly TRBD1 for D (5 bases). In germline, CDR1 is SGDLS, CDR2 YYNGEE. The V gene lost 2 bases and the J gene lost 8 bases, with 8 bases spanning the gap. CDR3 length: 13 residues. The CDR3 is CASSVDRDSPLHF. The CDR3 nucleotides read TGTGCCAGCAGCGTTGACAGAGATTCACCCCTCCACTTT.

This clone was counted once. This rearrangement joins TRBV5-5 to TRBJ1-1; D unresolved. V gave up 0 bases and J gave up 5 bases, with 17 bases separating them. The CDR3 length is 16 residues. Germline V gene lookup returns CDR1 SGHKS and CDR2 YYEKEE (reference sequence). CDR3 in DNA: TGTGCCAGCAGCTTGGCCCACGGGATGGGAACGACTGAAGCTTTCTTT. It encodes CASSLAHGMGTTEAFF.

This clone was detected many times. The chain links TRBV6-2 or TRBV6-3 to TRBJ2-5; 8 bases are a match to TRBD1. V lost 6 bases, J lost 5 bases, and 8 bases stayed unmatched. The germline V gene has CDR1 MNHEY and CDR2 SVGEGT. This CDR3 is 14 amino acids long. The CDR3 is CASSPGQGWETQYF. For the CDR3, the DNA is TGTGCCAGCAGCCCTGGACAGGGATGGGAGACCCAGTACTTC.

The genes are TRBV2 and TRBJ2-3, with D uncertain. The CDR3 covers 12 residues. Per germline, CDR1 SNHLY and CDR2 FYNNEI. V shed 2 bases and J shed 5 bases, with 5 bases lying between them. DNA for the CDR3: TGTGCCAGCAGTGAACAGCGAGATACGCAGTATTTT. Translating gives CASSEQRDTQYF.

The count of this clone is one. The gene calls are TRBV6-2 or TRBV6-3 and TRBJ2-7; weak D call: TRBD2 (5 bases). Per the germline V gene, CDR1 is MNHEY and CDR2 is SVGEGT. The CDR3 length is 16 residues. Between the trimmed V and J ends, which lost 0 bases and 3 bases, there was a span of 15 bases. Here the CDR3 DNA reads TGTGCCAGCAGTTACTCGATGAGGGATACTAACTACGAGCAGTACTTC. Translating gives CASSYSMRDTNYEQYF.

The chain employs TRBV5-1 and TRBJ2-1, with TRBD2 matching over 9 bases. There are 15 residues in the CDR3. V shed 0 bases, J shed 4 bases, and the junction held 2 bases outside the gene matches. Germline V gene data show CDR1 as SGHRS and CDR2 as YFSETQ. This chain's CDR3 is CASSLASGEYNEQFF. DNA for the CDR3: TGCGCCAGCAGCTTGGCTAGCGGGGAATACAATGAGCAGTTCTTC. Together with reference TRBV5-1 and TRBJ2-1, the CDR3 gives the full variable domain: KAGVTQTPRYLIKTRGQQVTLSCSPISGHRSVSWYQQTPGQGLQFLFEYFSETQRNKGNFPGRFSGRQFSNSRSEMNVSTLELGDSALYLCASSLASGEYNEQFFGPGTRLTVL.

The chain couples TRBV5-4 to TRBJ2-2; D gene unclear. CDR1 SGHNT and CDR2 YYREEE come from the germline V gene (reference sequence). This CDR3 has 16 amino acids. The V and J ends lost 4 bases and 1 base respectively, with 14 bases between them. Here the CDR3 DNA reads TGTGCCAGCAGCCCCGTGGAGACGGAGAACACCGGGGAGCTGTTTTTT. It translates to CASSPVETENTGELFF.

The chain is built from TRBV30 and TRBJ1-2; tentatively, D is TRBD1 (5 bases). Germline V gene data show CDR1 as GTSNPN and CDR2 as SVGIG (reference sequence). The V gene lost 3 bases and the J gene lost 1 base, with 18 bases spanning the gap. CDR3 length: 16 residues. Written as DNA, the CDR3 is TGTGCCTGGAGGCCACGAGCGGGACCCTATAACTATGGCTACACCTTC. Amino acids: CAWRPRAGPYNYGYTF.

The V gene is TRBV4-1, the J gene TRBJ2-2; 9 nucleotides agree with TRBD2. Germline V lookup: CDR1 MGHRA, CDR2 YSYEKL. The CDR3 has 16 residues. V gave up 4 bases and J gave up 6 bases; unmatched junction bases: 9. CDR3: CASSLDGGRAPGELFF. The DNA for the CDR3 is TGCGCCAGCAGCCTAGATGGCGGGAGGGCCCCCGGGGAGCTGTTTTTT.

The count of this clone is one. V and J are TRBV5-5 and TRBJ1-1, with TRBD1 as a possible D gene (6 bases). The CDR3 loop spans 13 amino acids. V lost 4 bases, J lost 2 bases, and 9 bases lay in between. CDR1 SGHKS and CDR2 YYEKEE come from the germline V gene (reference sequence). DNA of the CDR3: TGTGCCAGCAGCGGGACACCTAACACTGAAGCTTTCTTT. Residues: CASSGTPNTEAFF.

The J gene is TRBJ2-1, the V gene TRBV7-2; TRBD2 aligns across 7 bases. The ends lost 7 bases at V and 8 bases at J; junction bases unmatched: 20. Germline values: CDR1 SGHTA, CDR2 FQGNSA. The CDR3 runs to 17 residues. The CDR3 DNA reads as TGTGCCAGCACCCTACAACGCACAACACTAGCGCTGGATGAGCAGTTCTTC. It specifies CASTLQRTTLALDEQFF.

The rearrangement links TRBV11-2 to TRBJ2-2; 9 bases agree with TRBD1. This CDR3 is built from 12 residues. Trimming took 11 bases from V and 3 from J; bases not matched to a gene: 1. CDR1 is SGHAT, CDR2 FQNNGV, per germline. The CDR3 loop reads CAYRGHTGELFF. The CDR3 DNA sequence: TGTGCCTACAGGGGGCACACCGGGGAGCTGTTTTTT.

This clone was recorded only once. This rearrangement joins TRBV6-1 to TRBJ2-1, with 9 bases matching TRBD2. After removal of 1 base from V and 9 bases from J, the junction contained 19 bases not matched to a gene. Germline loops: CDR1 MNHNS, CDR2 SASEGT. This CDR3 contains 19 residues. CDR3 amino acids: CASSEVLAGLLRATSEQFF. CDR3 DNA sequence: TGTGCCAGCAGTGAAGTGCTAGCGGGACTCTTAAGAGCTACATCTGAGCAGTTCTTC.

This chain uses TRBV9 with TRBJ1-6, with D tentatively TRBD1 (5 bases). The ends were cut back, 4 bases at V and 12 bases at J, with 8 bases in the middle. The CDR3 totals 11 residues. The V gene's germline CDR1 is SGDLS and CDR2 YYNGEE. Here the CDR3 DNA reads TGTGCCAGCAGCCCCGGGGGACCCCTCCACTTT. Translation gives CASSPGGPLHF.

The CDR3 sequence is CASSMVRGETQYF. The CDR3 DNA reads as TGTGCCAGTAGTATGGTTCGGGGGGAGACCCAGTACTTC. The J gene is TRBJ2-5, the V gene TRBV19; tentatively, D is TRBD2 (6 bases). V dropped 3 bases and J dropped 5 bases, with 10 bases sitting between them. The CDR3 covers 13 residues. Looked up from germline, CDR1 is LNHDA and CDR2 is SQIVND (reference sequence).

The DNA for the CDR3 is TGTGCCAGCAGCCCCTCTCCCTCCTACGAGCAGTACTTC. It is translated as CASSPSPSYEQYF. This sequence joins TRBV5-4 and TRBJ2-7, with D uncertain. Germline V CDR1 and CDR2: SGHNT, YYREEE (reference sequence). The CDR3 loop spans 13 amino acids. V lost 4 bases and J lost 0, with 8 bases in between. Full variable domain (missing parts from reference TRBV5-4 and TRBJ2-7): ETGVTQSPTHLIKTRGQQVTLRCSSQSGHNTVSWYQQALGQGPQFIFQYYREEENGRGNFPPRFSGLQFPNYSSELNVNALELDDSALYLCASSPSPSYEQYFGPGTRLTVT.

V is TRBV9 and J is TRBJ2-2; 9 bases match TRBD2. Looked up from germline, CDR1 is SGDLS and CDR2 is YYNGEE. The CDR3 contains 15 residues. With 2 bases clipped from V and 6 bases from J, the junction kept 5 bases outside the gene matches. This CDR3 reads CASSVSGSGAGELFF. Here the CDR3 DNA reads TGTGCCAGCAGCGTTAGCGGGAGTGGGGCCGGGGAGCTGTTTTTT.

V is TRBV7-2 and J is TRBJ2-5; 14 bases fit TRBD2. CDR3 size: 17 residues. Per germline, CDR1 SGHTA and CDR2 FQGNSA. J was trimmed by 2 bases and V by 1 base; bases with no gene match: 3. CDR3 residues: CASSLERLAGGQETQYF. Written as DNA, the CDR3 is TGTGCCAGCAGCTTAGAACGACTAGCGGGAGGGCAAGAGACCCAGTACTTC.